Presented here are 7 T cell receptor beta chains from one specimen sequenced in a study of blood T cell repertoires in COVID-19. Some clones are missing from TCRdb's copy, which holds only in-frame ones; the method was immunoSEQ multiplex PCR. The sample lists 120,000 or so clones; roughly four fifths were seen once. The specimen sequenced was peripheral blood. The receptors derive from a woman aged 60 to 75 with acute or convalescent COVID-19.

This chain links TRBV2 with TRBJ2-2; D possibly corresponds to TRBD2 (5 bases). The germline V gene encodes CDR1 SNHLY and CDR2 FYNNEI. V lost 2 bases to trimming and J lost 5 bases, with 12 bases between them. The CDR3 totals 15 residues. CDR3 sequence reads: CASSEIRGDTGELFF. CDR3 DNA sequence: TGTGCCAGCAGTGAAATCCGGGGAGATACCGGGGAGCTGTTTTTT.

The chain links TRBV15 to TRBJ2-7; 7 bases agree with TRBD1. Germline V gene sequence: CDR1 LNHNV, CDR2 YYDKDF (reference sequence). Unmatched junction bases numbered 10, after V lost 5 bases and J lost 3 bases. The CDR3 is made up of 15 amino acids. CDR3 in DNA: TGTGCCACCAGCCGATTTCGGGACAGCCTCTACGAGCAGTACTTC. Translated, it gives CATSRFRDSLYEQYF.

This clone was observed a single time. The chain links TRBV18 to TRBJ2-1; 10 bases map to TRBD1. The CDR3 consists of 15 residues. V shed 3 bases, J shed 5 bases, and the junction held 4 bases outside the gene matches. The germline gives CDR1 KGHSH, CDR2 LQKENI. The CDR3 reads CASSPTTGGHNEQFF. The CDR3, as DNA: TGTGCCAGCTCACCCACGACAGGGGGCCACAATGAGCAGTTCTTC.

V usage is TRBV7-2 and J usage is TRBJ2-1, with a possible D match to TRBD1 (6 bases). The CDR3 loop spans 16 amino acids. Germline CDR1 and CDR2: SGHTA and FQGNSA. Trimming took off 0 bases at V and 8 bases at J, with 17 bases between the two ends. For the CDR3, the DNA is TGTGCCAGCAGCTTAGCCGACAGGCAGGTTGGACATGAGCAGTTCTTC. Residues: CASSLADRQVGHEQFF.

This rearrangement joins TRBV7-2 to TRBJ2-1; TRBD2 matches at 14 bases. Per germline, CDR1 SGHTA and CDR2 FQGNSA. This CDR3 contains 15 residues. The trim removed 5 bases at V and 6 bases at J, leaving 3 bases unmatched. The CDR3 reads CASSHGTSGSNEQFF. CDR3 DNA sequence: TGTGCCAGCAGCCACGGGACTAGCGGGAGCAATGAGCAGTTCTTC.

The chain has TRBV7-2 and TRBJ2-4; TRBD1 aligns across 11 bases. V shed 6 bases, J shed 2 bases, and the junction held 3 bases outside the gene matches. The CDR3 spans 15 residues. Looked up from germline, CDR1 is SGHTA and CDR2 is FQGNSA. The chain's CDR3 is CASRRDRGSKNIQYF. The CDR3 DNA reads TGTGCCAGCAGGAGGGACAGGGGGTCCAAAAACATTCAGTACTTC.

This clone occurred once. The chain joins TRBV7-9 to TRBJ1-4; the match to TRBD1 covers 7 bases. This CDR3 comprises 14 residues. The germline V gene has CDR1 SEHNR and CDR2 FQNEAQ (reference sequence). V was clipped by 4 bases and J by 4 bases; unmatched bases: 3. Here the CDR3 reads CASSSGQRNEKLFF. DNA for the CDR3: TGTGCCAGCAGCTCGGGACAGCGTAATGAAAAACTGTTTTTT.